This T cell receptor beta chain comes out of a study of tumor-infiltrating lymphocytes in primary liver carcinoma. Study at large: The cohort included men and women aged 30 to 69 years. Tumor lesions were T1-T3 N0M0 and spanned roughly 4 to 10 cm.

A constant-region primer served to make TCR beta cDNA from about 530 ng total RNA. Amplification in three nested multiplex PCR rounds with slightly modified ARM-PCR gave rise to TCR beta libraries. TRBV1-TRBV30 forward primers and a C-beta reverse primer were used in the first two PCR rounds, which each ran for approximately 11 cycles. TCRdb re-derived calls from the multiplex PCR reads in MiXCR, one entry per CDR3 protein. The sample yields about 97,000 distinct CDR3 sequences, about two thirds seen once. As to this clonotype: It may be a read error: a sequence one base away is much more abundant.

Germline CDR1 reads SGHRS; CDR2 reads YFSETQ. The CDR3 spans 14 residues. Unsorted bulk tissue of roughly 19-30 mg yielded co-extracted RNA and DNA. All of the tumor samples contained over 75% viable tumor cells. The source is a woman aged 60 to 75 with primary liver carcinoma and hepatitis B virus infection. Sequenced sample: liver tumor tissue from sampling region 2. Documented subset: tumor region T2, inferior pole. This rearrangement joins TRBV5-1 to TRBJ2-5, with D possibly TRBD1 on 7 matching bases. CDR3 in DNA: TGCGCCAGCAGCCCGACAGGGACCCGGGAGACCAAGTACTTC. Amino acid sequence: CASSPTGTRETKYF. The complete variable domain, with remaining parts taken from reference TRBV5-1 and TRBJ2-5, reads KAGVTQTPRYLIKTRGQQVTLSCSPISGHRSVSWYQQTPGQGLQFLFEYFSETQRNKGNFPGRFSGRQFSNSRSEMNVSTLELGDSALYLCASSPTGTRETKYFGPGTRLLVL.